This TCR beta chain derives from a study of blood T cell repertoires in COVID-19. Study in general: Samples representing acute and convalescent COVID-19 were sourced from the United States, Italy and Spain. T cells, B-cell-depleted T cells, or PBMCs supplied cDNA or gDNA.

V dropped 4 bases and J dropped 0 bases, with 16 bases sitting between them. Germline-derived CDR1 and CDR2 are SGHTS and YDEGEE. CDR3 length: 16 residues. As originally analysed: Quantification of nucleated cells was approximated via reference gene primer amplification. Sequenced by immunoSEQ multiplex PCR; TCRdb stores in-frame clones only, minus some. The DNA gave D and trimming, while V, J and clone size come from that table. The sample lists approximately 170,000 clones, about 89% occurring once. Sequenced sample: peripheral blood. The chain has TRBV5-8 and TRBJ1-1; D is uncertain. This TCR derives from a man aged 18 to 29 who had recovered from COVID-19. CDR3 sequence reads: CASSPGRIILNTEAFF. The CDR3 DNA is TGTGCCAGCAGCCCTGGGAGGATTATATTGAACACTGAAGCTTTCTTT.